This TCR beta chain is drawn from a study of T cell responses to AZD1222 COVID-19 vaccine. Findings and limits, study-wide: Clonal diversity may have been underestimated in mostly white British donors.

Remarks on this clone: The antigen remains undetermined.

TCRdb keeps only in-frame clones here, not all; method: immunoSEQ multiplex PCR. The sample includes approximately 150,000 clones, 80% to 95% of them seen just once. This CDR3 contains 15 residues. V lost 4 bases and J lost 3; bases outside the gene matches: 2. CDR1 and CDR2 (germline): SGHNT, YYREEE (reference sequence). The material was peripheral blood, obtained on day 0 of AZD1222 vaccination. The chain combines TRBV5-4 with TRBJ2-1, with 12 bases that match TRBD2. The source is an adult in good health. CDR3 sequence (DNA): TGTGCCAGCAGCCTAGCGGGGGGGAACTACAATGAGCAGTTCTTC. It yields the protein CASSLAGGNYNEQFF.